This passage covers 27 T cell receptor beta chains from one sample sequenced in a study of cytomegalovirus exposure and HLA in healthy donors. Primers included in the PCR were 60 Vbeta and 13 Jbeta primers. The method was immunoSEQ multiplex PCR; TCRdb's version includes in-frame clones alone and lacks a portion of them. The sample lists approximately 100,000 clones; roughly 76% were seen once. The sample comprised PBMCs. These receptors were collected from a woman aged 40 to 49 in good health and CMV-seropositive.

The chain joins TRBV7-9 to TRBJ1-1; D is uncertain. The ends were cut back, 3 bases at V and 5 bases at J, with 16 bases in the middle. Looked up from germline, CDR1 is SEHNR and CDR2 is FQNEAQ (reference sequence). The CDR3 length is 15 residues. The chain's CDR3 is CASSFRSGSGTEAFF. CDR3 sequence (DNA): TGTGCCAGCAGCTTCCGTTCGGGTTCGGGGACTGAAGCTTTCTTT.

The chain joins TRBV18 to TRBJ2-7, with D possibly matching TRBD2 (6 bases). The CDR3 covers 14 residues. Germline CDR1 and CDR2: KGHSH and LQKENI. Trimming took off 4 bases at V and 0 bases at J, with 10 bases between the two ends. CDR3 coding DNA: TGTGCCAGCTCACAGGACTACCGCTCCTACGAGCAGTACTTC. Its translation is CASSQDYRSYEQYF.

This chain links TRBV6-5 with TRBJ1-2, with TRBD1 matching 11 bases. With 6 bases clipped from V and 8 bases from J, the junction kept 8 bases outside the gene matches. CDR3 length: 14 amino acids. Germline V gene data show CDR1 as MNHEY and CDR2 as SVGAGI. The CDR3 DNA follows: TGTGCCAGCAGCCCCGGACAGGGGGCCTGGGGCTACACCTTC. Its protein is CASSPGQGAWGYTF.

This clone showed up just a few times. The chain combines TRBV6-1 with TRBJ1-1; D call uncertain. Deletions cut 6 bases from V and 7 bases from J, with 6 bases between. Germline CDR1 and CDR2: MNHNS and SASEGT. CDR3 length equals 10 residues. The CDR3 DNA sequence: TGTGCCAGCAGCCGGGTTGAAGCTTTCTTT. This encodes CASSRVEAFF.

CDR3 DNA: TGTGCCAGCAGTGAAGCGCGGCCCCAGCATTTT. Amino acids: CASSEARPQHF. The genes are TRBV6-1 and TRBJ1-5; D is unresolved. The CDR3 extends over 11 amino acids. The V end was cut by 0 bases, the J end by 9 bases, with 3 bases between. From germline, CDR1 is MNHNS and CDR2 SASEGT.

V usage is TRBV28 and J usage is TRBJ1-5; 8 nucleotides match TRBD1. V shed 5 bases and J 0 bases; nucleotides not matched to a gene: 6. Germline CDR1 MDHEN, CDR2 SYDVKM. This CDR3 has 16 amino acids. The CDR3: CASSPAGTGSNQPQHF. The CDR3 region has the DNA TGTGCCAGCAGTCCGGCAGGGACAGGTAGCAATCAGCCCCAGCATTTT.

V usage is TRBV21-1 and J usage is TRBJ2-3; TRBD1 reflects the table's D call only, with no check against the DNA. TRBV21-1 is a pseudogene segment. This CDR3 is 16 amino acids long. The CDR3 sequence is CASSPTGQGATDTQYF. CDR3 bases: TGTGCCAGCAGCCCTACCGGACAGGGAGCCACAGATACGCAGTATTTT.

This chain connects TRBV6-5 to TRBJ2-2; tentatively, D is TRBD1 (6 bases). V was clipped by 2 bases and J by 4 bases, with 8 bases between them. Germline V CDR1 and CDR2: MNHEY, SVGAGI. The CDR3 runs to 14 residues. DNA for the CDR3: TGTGCCAGCAGTTACGGGACACCCACCGGGGAGCTGTTTTTT. It encodes CASSYGTPTGELFF.

This sequence joins TRBV2 and TRBJ2-7; 7 bases are a match to TRBD1. The CDR3 length is 13 residues. Germline loops: CDR1 SNHLY, CDR2 FYNNEI. With V trimmed by 6 bases and J by 0 bases, 2 bases remained unmatched. CDR3 protein: CASRGTVSYEQYF. CDR3 nucleotides: TGTGCCAGCAGGGGGACAGTCTCCTACGAGCAGTACTTC.

This rearrangement joins TRBV6-5 to TRBJ1-2; tentatively, D is TRBD1 (6 bases). The CDR3 loop spans 14 amino acids. The V end lost 5 bases, the J end lost 6 bases, and 16 bases lay between the germline ends. Germline CDR1 and CDR2: MNHEY and SVGAGI. The CDR3 reads CASSDRWKVDGYTF. CDR3 nucleotide sequence: TGTGCCAGCAGTGACAGGTGGAAGGTGGATGGCTACACCTTC.

The chain joins TRBV7-6 to TRBJ2-3; a weak D match, TRBD2 (7 bases). CDR1 is SGHVS, CDR2 FNYEAQ, per germline. CDR3 length equals 16 residues. V lost 5 bases and J 5 bases, leaving 20 bases between the germline ends. CDR3 DNA sequence: TGTGCCAGCAGCCCTCGGGGGGCCGTAGCCGGAGATACGCAGTATTTT. Its protein is CASSPRGAVAGDTQYF.

The chain has TRBV30 and TRBJ1-1; TRBD1 is a possible D gene (5 bases). Germline CDR1 is GTSNPN and CDR2 is SVGIG (reference sequence). The length of the CDR3 is 15 residues. V was clipped by 4 bases and J by 0 bases, with 15 bases between them. CDR3 loop: CAWKGKVGMNTEAFF. DNA of the CDR3: TGTGCCTGGAAGGGGAAAGTAGGGATGAACACTGAAGCTTTCTTT.

This clone was picked up a small number of times. One junction end disagrees with the germline gene, perhaps due to a read error. This chain links TRBV7-7 with TRBJ2-3; tentatively, D is TRBD1 (6 bases). The CDR3 sequence is 15 residues long. Germline V gene lookup returns CDR1 SSHAT and CDR2 FNYEAQ (reference sequence). The DNA for the CDR3 is TGTGCTAGCAGCCTGGGGGCGGTACGCACAGATACGCAGTATTTT. Protein sequence: CASSLGAVRTDTQYF.

This chain uses TRBV11-1 with TRBJ1-3; 8 bases are a match to TRBD1. CDR1 and CDR2 (germline): SGHAT, FQDESV (reference sequence). The junction had 5 bases not matched to a gene; V was cut back by 6 bases and J by 1 base. This CDR3 has 15 amino acids. The CDR3 sequence is CASRRGQASGNTIYF. For the CDR3, the DNA is TGTGCCAGCAGGAGGGGACAGGCTTCTGGAAACACCATATATTTT.

The CDR3 nucleotides are TGTGCCACCAGCAGGCGGGGACAGCCAACTAATGAAAAACTGTTTTTT. Its translation: CATSRRGQPTNEKLFF. V gene TRBV15 combines with J gene TRBJ1-4, with TRBD1 matching 7 bases. The CDR3 has 16 amino acids. Germline CDR1 is LNHNV and CDR2 is YYDKDF (reference sequence). The V and J ends lost 3 bases and 0 bases, in that order; junction bases with no gene match: 4.

The chain has TRBV4-1 and TRBJ1-3; unclear D gene. Germline values: CDR1 MGHRA, CDR2 YSYEKL. The V end lost 1 base, the J end lost 2 bases, and 12 bases lay between the germline ends. The CDR3 has 16 residues. CDR3 in DNA: TGCGCCAGCAGCCAAGGTTTCGGGGAGCCTGGAAACACCATATATTTT. This sequence encodes CASSQGFGEPGNTIYF.

In this sample, this clone turned up once. The chain recombines TRBV28 with TRBJ1-2, with D possibly matching TRBD1 (5 bases). The CDR3 sequence is 14 residues long. Trimming took off 3 bases at V and 1 base at J, with 9 bases between the two ends. Per the germline V gene, CDR1 is MDHEN and CDR2 is SYDVKM. The CDR3 DNA follows: TGTGCCAGCAGTTTTGGGGCCCATAACTATGGCTACACCTTC. This translates into CASSFGAHNYGYTF.

This clone turned up a few times. Other DNA sequences in the sample encode the same CDR3. The V and J genes are TRBV25-1 and TRBJ1-2; a possible D gene is TRBD1 (5 bases). In germline, CDR1 is MGHDK, CDR2 SYGVNS. V lost 1 base, J lost 2 bases, and 14 bases lay in between. The CDR3 spans 16 residues. Written as DNA, the CDR3 is TGTGCCAGCAGTGAATTGGGAGGGCGGGGGAACTATGGCTACACCTTC. Protein sequence: CASSELGGRGNYGYTF.

V usage is TRBV30 and J usage is TRBJ1-1; 11 bases agree with TRBD1. V shed 7 bases and J 4 bases; nucleotides not matched to a gene: 8. The CDR3 length is 14 residues. CDR1 and CDR2 (germline): GTSNPN, SVGIG (reference sequence). The CDR3 reads CASKPGQGGTEAFF. The DNA of the CDR3 is TGTGCCTCAAAGCCGGGACAGGGGGGCACTGAAGCTTTCTTT.

The V and J genes are TRBV18 and TRBJ2-7; TRBD1 matches 10 bases. The CDR3 spans 16 residues. With 5 bases clipped from V and 2 bases from J, the junction kept 9 bases outside the gene matches. CDR1 KGHSH and CDR2 LQKENI come from the germline V gene. CDR3 in DNA: TGTGCCAGCTCAGAAAGACAGGGGGCAGGGGCCTACGAGCAGTACTTC. Protein product: CASSERQGAGAYEQYF.

This chain links TRBV6-4 with TRBJ2-3; 9 nucleotides match TRBD1. V lost 3 bases to trimming and J lost 4 bases; unmatched junction nucleotides: 2. This CDR3 is built from 14 residues. Germline assignment: CDR1 MRHNA and CDR2 SNTAGT. The CDR3 spells CASSDGQGSDTQYF. CDR3 nucleotides: TGTGCCAGCAGTGATGGACAGGGGTCAGATACGCAGTATTTT.

CDR3 protein: CASSPSGGRDTQYF. The CDR3 DNA sequence: TGTGCCAGCAGCCCCAGCGGGGGAAGGGATACGCAGTATTTT. The chain recombines TRBV7-2 with TRBJ2-3, with TRBD2 identical over 8 bases. The V gene's germline CDR1 is SGHTA and CDR2 FQGNSA. The CDR3 runs to 14 residues. V dropped 5 bases and J dropped 6; count of bases not matched to a gene: 7.

This CDR3 reads CASSQDRSSEQYF. For the CDR3, the DNA is TGTGCCAGCAGCCAGGACAGGTCGAGCGAGCAGTACTTC. The genes are TRBV6-6 and TRBJ2-7; 7 positions agree with TRBD1. Losses at the gene ends were 6 bases for V and 6 bases for J; bases not matched to a gene: 8. This CDR3 is 13 amino acids long. The germline V gene has CDR1 MNHNY and CDR2 SVGAGI (reference sequence).

The chain uses TRBV5-4 and TRBJ1-6, with D unresolved. Germline CDR1 is SGHNT and CDR2 is YYREEE (reference sequence). The V end lost 0 bases, the J end lost 7 bases, and 8 bases lay between the germline ends. The CDR3 is 14 residues long. The CDR3 spells CASSLVSRNSPLHF. CDR3 bases: TGTGCCAGCAGCTTGGTGTCCAGGAATTCACCCCTCCACTTT.

The J gene is TRBJ2-7, the V gene TRBV5-1, with TRBD1 matching 10 bases. The germline V gene has CDR1 SGHRS and CDR2 YFSETQ. The CDR3 spans 15 residues. J lost 4 bases, V lost 6 bases, and 10 bases had no gene match. CDR3 amino acids: CASNLLGQGGYEQYF. CDR3 nucleotide sequence: TGCGCCAGCAACTTACTAGGACAGGGGGGATACGAGCAGTACTTC.

A few counts support this clone. The genes are TRBV9 and TRBJ2-5; maybe TRBD2 (6 bases). Germline lookup yields CDR1 SGDLS and CDR2 YYNGEE. CDR3 length: 18 residues. Trimming left V 2 bases short and J 1 base short, with 21 bases between. This CDR3 is CASSVGLGGGLIQETQYF. The CDR3 DNA reads TGTGCCAGCAGCGTCGGGCTGGGGGGAGGACTGATCCAAGAGACCCAGTACTTC.

The chain is built from TRBV5-1 and TRBJ1-1; 7 nucleotides line up with TRBD1. The CDR3 totals 13 residues. The junction had 3 bases not matched to a gene; V was cut back by 3 bases and J by 4 bases. Germline V gene data show CDR1 as SGHRS and CDR2 as YFSETQ. The CDR3 region has the DNA TGCGCCAGCAGCTGGCCAGGGGGCACTGAAGCTTTCTTT. It encodes CASSWPGGTEAFF.